The 4 T cell receptor beta chains below all came from one sample that was sequenced in a study of OX40 agonist ivuxolimab in advanced cancers. The method was immunoSEQ multiplex PCR; TCRdb's version includes in-frame clones alone and lacks a portion of them. This sample yields about 64,000 clones, of which 80% to 90% are seen a single time; about 3% belongs to the top ten. The input for sequencing was CD4+ or CD8+ T cells sorted from blood, taken in a trial of the OX40 agonist ivuxolimab. The receptors were gathered from an adult with an advanced solid tumor such as melanoma, head and neck, liver or kidney cancer.

The V and J genes are TRBV10-3 and TRBJ1-5; D perhaps matches TRBD1 (5 bases). The CDR3 runs 15 residues. The germline V and J ends were trimmed by 3 bases and 7 bases, with 16 bases remaining between them. Germline V CDR1 and CDR2: ENHRY, SYGVKD. This CDR3 is CAISEKVSEGQPQHF. The CDR3 coding sequence is TGTGCCATCAGTGAAAAAGTCTCGGAGGGGCAGCCCCAGCATTTT.

The rearrangement uses TRBV7-2 and TRBJ1-1; D is undetermined. Germline lookup yields CDR1 SGHTA and CDR2 FQGNSA. The CDR3 covers 13 residues. Trimming removed 4 bases at V and 0 bases at J, with 6 bases between. The CDR3 bases are TGTGCCAGCAGCTCGGGTATGAACACTGAAGCTTTCTTT. Protein product: CASSSGMNTEAFF. The full variable domain, in which reference TRBV7-2 and TRBJ1-1 provide the parts outside the CDR3, is GAGVSQSPSNKVTEKGKDVELRCDPISGHTALYWYRQSLGQGLEFLIYFQGNSAPDKSGLPSDRFSAERTGGSVSTLTIQRTQQEDSAVYLCASSSGMNTEAFFGQGTRLTVV.

The chain recombines TRBV28 with TRBJ2-3; no definite D call. This CDR3 region has 14 residues. V gave up 5 bases and J gave up 2 bases, with 11 bases separating them. Germline V gene sequence: CDR1 MDHEN, CDR2 SYDVKM. CDR3 DNA: TGTGCCAGCAGTGACCCCCCAAACACAGATACGCAGTATTTT. Encoded protein: CASSDPPNTDTQYF.

The V and J genes are TRBV9 and TRBJ1-4, with D unresolved. This CDR3 contains 13 residues. CDR1 is SGDLS, CDR2 YYNGEE, per germline. V gave up 5 bases and J gave up 10 bases, with 15 bases separating them. CDR3 sequence (DNA): TGTGCCAGCAGTCTGGGGAGGGTGGGAAAACTGTTTTTT. Amino acids: CASSLGRVGKLFF.